This passage covers 10 T cell receptor beta chains from one sample sequenced in a study of cytomegalovirus exposure and HLA in healthy donors. Primers for the PCR totalled 60 Vbeta and 13 Jbeta. Clones were sequenced by immunoSEQ multiplex PCR, and TCRdb holds only the in-frame ones, with some missing. The profile shows under 90,000 clones, roughly 73% of them singletons. Sequencing used PBMCs. The receptors were sampled from a man between 35 and 55 years old in good health and CMV-seronegative.

The rearrangement joins TRBV4-1 to TRBJ1-4, with 8 bases lining up with TRBD1. CDR1 and CDR2 (germline): MGHRA, YSYEKL. V shed 5 bases and J 7 bases; nucleotides not matched to a gene: 12. The CDR3 is 16 amino acids. CDR3 region: CASSETRTGRGEKLFF. The CDR3, as DNA: TGCGCCAGCAGCGAAACAAGGACAGGGAGGGGTGAAAAACTGTTTTTT.

This chain connects TRBV27 to TRBJ2-6; 9 nucleotides match TRBD2. The CDR3 contains 16 residues. J was trimmed by 1 base and V by 3 bases; bases with no gene match: 1. Germline V gene data show CDR1 as MNHEY and CDR2 as SMNVEV (reference sequence). The CDR3 bases are TGTGCCAGCAGTTTTGCGGGGGGGTCTGGGGCCAACGTCCTGACTTTC. This encodes CASSFAGGSGANVLTF.

V gene TRBV18 combines with J gene TRBJ1-6, with a tentative D call TRBD1 (6 bases). This CDR3 comprises 15 residues. Germline V gene sequence: CDR1 KGHSH, CDR2 LQKENI. The V and J ends lost 3 bases and 5 bases respectively, with 11 bases between them. The CDR3 region is CASSPRTVNNSPLHF. DNA for the CDR3: TGTGCCAGCTCACCCCGGACAGTTAATAATTCACCCCTCCACTTT.

This clone was counted only a few times. The chain is built from TRBV2 and TRBJ2-2, with a weak D call TRBD1 (6 bases). Germline values: CDR1 SNHLY, CDR2 FYNNEI. The V end lost 3 bases, the J end lost 3 bases, and 14 bases lay between the germline ends. There are 16 residues in the CDR3. CDR3 nucleotides: TGTGCCAGCAGTGAGGCACAGGGAGTGTACACCGGGGAGCTGTTTTTT. This codes for CASSEAQGVYTGELFF.

This chain connects TRBV11-2 to TRBJ2-1; D not resolved. Germline lookup yields CDR1 SGHAT and CDR2 FQNNGV. There are 13 residues in the CDR3. Between the trimmed V and J ends, which lost 4 bases and 0 bases, there was a span of 4 bases. The CDR3 region has the DNA TGTGCCAGCAGCTATAGCTCCTACAATGAGCAGTTCTTC. This translates into CASSYSSYNEQFF.

A remark on this clone: A much larger clone differs by one base, so this may be a read error. This chain links TRBV27 with TRBJ1-5, with 7 bases fitting TRBD1. The length of the CDR3 is 14 residues. Germline V lookup: CDR1 MNHEY, CDR2 SMNVEV (reference sequence). Trimming removed 6 bases from V and 3 bases from J; junction bases left unmatched: 5. CDR3 bases: TGTGCCAGCAGCCCGGGACAGCCCAATCAGCCCCAGCATTTT. Protein product: CASSPGQPNQPQHF.

The rearrangement uses TRBV10-2 and TRBJ1-1; D possibly corresponds to TRBD1 (5 bases). Trimming cost V 9 bases and J 1 base, with 15 bases left between them. CDR3 length: 14 amino acids. Germline loops: CDR1 WSHSY, CDR2 SAAADI. The chain's CDR3 is CASGLAGPNTEAFF. In nucleotides, the CDR3 is TGCGCCAGTGGACTAGCGGGACCGAACACTGAAGCTTTCTTT.

The CDR3 DNA follows: TGTGCCAGCAGCCGGGGACAGTATCAGCCCCAGCATTTT. Amino acid sequence: CASSRGQYQPQHF. The chain uses TRBV5-6 and TRBJ1-5, with 7 bases that match TRBD1. V was pared by 4 bases and J by 5 bases, with 3 bases of the junction left unmatched. Germline CDR1 and CDR2: SGHDT and YYEEEE. The CDR3 runs to 13 residues. Using reference TRBV5-6 and TRBJ1-5 for the parts outside the CDR3, the full variable domain is DAGVTQSPTHLIKTRGQQVTLRCSPKSGHDTVSWYQQALGQGPQFIFQYYEEEERQRGNFPDRFSGHQFPNYSSELNVNALLLGDSALYLCASSRGQYQPQHFGDGTRLSIL.

The chain is built from TRBV4-2 and TRBJ2-1; 7 nucleotides align to TRBD2. The V gene's germline CDR1 is LGHNA and CDR2 YNFKEQ. V lost 0 bases, J lost 0 bases, and 14 bases stayed unmatched. The length of the CDR3 is 20 residues. In DNA, the CDR3 is TGTGCCAGCAGCCAAGATCTCGGGGGAGGGCCCGGAAGCTCCTACAATGAGCAGTTCTTC. Translation gives CASSQDLGGGPGSSYNEQFF.

The gene calls are TRBV5-1 and TRBJ2-1; D is uncertain. V was pared by 0 bases and J by 0 bases, with 10 bases between. The germline V gene has CDR1 SGHRS and CDR2 YFSETQ. CDR3 length equals 16 residues. The DNA of the CDR3 is TGCGCCAGCAGCTTGGCCGCCCCGAGCTCCTACAATGAGCAGTTCTTC. The encoded protein is CASSLAAPSSYNEQFF.